This T cell receptor beta chain was profiled in a study of blood T cell repertoires in COVID-19. Study details: Sources were T cells, B-cell-depleted T cells, or PBMCs; the material itself was cDNA or gDNA.

Original analysis: Estimated nucleated cell counts came from reference gene primer amplification. The data were produced by immunoSEQ multiplex PCR, yet TCRdb's version contains in-frame clones alone and is incomplete. Clone size and V and J calls were adopted from that table, with D and trimming inferred from the DNA. The sample lists over 150,000 clones, more than 70% occurring once. Germline V gene lookup returns CDR1 SNHLY and CDR2 FYNNEI. CDR3 size: 15 residues. With 5 bases clipped from V and 5 bases from J, the junction kept 6 bases outside the gene matches. The gene calls are TRBV2 and TRBJ1-5, with 10 bases lining up with TRBD1. The source material was peripheral blood. The receptor comes from a man between 45 and 60 years old with active or convalescent COVID-19. The CDR3 nucleotides read TGTGCCAGCAGTCGGACAGGGGGGGATGATCAGCCCCAGCATTTT. It codes for CASSRTGGDDQPQHF. The whole variable domain, remainder taken from reference TRBV2 and TRBJ1-5, is EPEVTQTPSHQVTQMGQEVILRCVPISNHLYFYWYRQILGQKVEFLVSFYNNEISEKSEIFDDQFSVERPDGSNFTLKIRSTKLEDSAMYFCASSRTGGDDQPQHFGDGTRLSIL.